Reported below is one TCR beta chain. This clonotype has a count of ten or more. The target of this receptor is not known. No much larger clonotype is one base removed from it; base qualities were not supplied. This specimen's time point label, per the study, means: persistent/refractory GD, antithyroid drugs over 5 years with positive TRAb. For both TCR sequencing and RNA sequencing, RNA was extracted from PBMCs in TRIzol. Graves' disease was diagnosed according to American Thyroid Association guidelines. Recruitment of patients was carried out at an endocrinology department in Xi'an, China. Each patient gave about 9.1 milliliters of peripheral blood, collected in an EDTA anticoagulant tube. PBMCs were isolated by Ficoll Paque Plus density gradient separation without further T cell sorting. An Agilent 2100 Bioanalyzer and agarose gel were used to assess RNA quality, and a NanoDrop 2000 was used to measure RNA concentration.

Library creation used multiplex PCR. Instrument used: Illumina HiSeq 4000. CDR3 regions were amplified by Arm-PCR with iRepertoire HTBI primers to construct TCR beta libraries. Gel purification was performed on PCR products prior to sequencing. In the source study's methods: Across samples, 60 to 75 TRBV and approximately 15 TRBJ segments were identified and used for gene usage analysis of CDR3 amino acid clonotypes. COPE and FqMerger were used to merge filtered high-quality paired reads into contigs. BLAST was used to align contigs to IMGT TRBV, TRBD and TRBJ reference genes, and CDR3 was defined according to IMGT. Clonotypes above 0.1% frequency were classified as highly expanded clones. Shannon entropy served as the measure of repertoire diversity, while the Gini coefficient captured V-J evenness. Clonotypes shared by more than one individual were considered public. TCRdb reanalyzed the raw reads on its own, using fastp at Q25 for trimming and MiXCR for clone calling, and kept in-frame beta chains. Rows merge per CDR3 protein into single entries with the most common DNA and genes. TCRdb, not the original authors, processed these V and J calls. The sample table shows a few hundred thousand distinct CDR3 sequences, and around 23% are seen once. Over 11% of the sample is held by the ten biggest clonotypes.

The CDR3 contains 17 residues, cysteine and phenylalanine counted. The CDR3 DNA has 51 bases and is translated from base 1. CDR1 and CDR2 were assigned from the germline V gene as MDHEN and SYDVKM. V and J are trimmed by 5 bases and 2 bases, and the gene matches miss 10 bases of the junction. The data originate from a study of regulatory T cells in long-lasting Graves disease (dated by TCRdb to about 2021). For the wider study: Persistent Graves' disease was defined as antithyroid drug treatment for over 5 years with persistently positive TSH receptor autoantibodies. Peripheral blood TCR sequencing and RNA sequencing compared persistent Graves' disease patients with newly diagnosed Graves' disease patients. The study took place in China and was registered as a clinical trial. A total of roughly 35 samples were covered by TCR sequencing, comprising roughly 13 persistent and around 20 newly diagnosed Graves' disease patients. Antithyroid drugs had been taken for around 9.8 years on average by persistent Graves' disease patients in the clinical cohort. Overall study results and their limits: Sequencing and analysis were restricted to the TCR beta chain. Only peripheral blood was studied, because thyroid tissue, the primary lesion, was inaccessible. TRBV28, TRBJ1-2 and TRBJ2-5 were preferentially used in persistent disease, while TRBV20-1 and TRBJ2-1 were favored in newly diagnosed disease. Compared with newly diagnosed patients, persistent Graves' disease patients had lower TCR Shannon entropy and fewer highly expanded clones, which suggests clonal expansion. Patients with persistent disease shared more public clonotypes (around 2,700) than newly diagnosed patients did (nearly 1,000). The authors noted that the small sample size was a limitation that may lower accuracy.

The source material was peripheral blood mononuclear cells (PBMCs), sampled when the disease was refractory, from a patient treated with antithyroid drugs. This receptor was taken from a female donor with Graves disease. The chain employs TRBV28 and TRBJ2-2; a stretch of 8 junction bases matches TRBD1. The DNA is as follows: TGTGCCAGCAGTGCCTACAGGGGGGCGGGAAACACCGGGGAGCTGTTTTTT. This sequence encodes CASSAYRGAGNTGELFF.